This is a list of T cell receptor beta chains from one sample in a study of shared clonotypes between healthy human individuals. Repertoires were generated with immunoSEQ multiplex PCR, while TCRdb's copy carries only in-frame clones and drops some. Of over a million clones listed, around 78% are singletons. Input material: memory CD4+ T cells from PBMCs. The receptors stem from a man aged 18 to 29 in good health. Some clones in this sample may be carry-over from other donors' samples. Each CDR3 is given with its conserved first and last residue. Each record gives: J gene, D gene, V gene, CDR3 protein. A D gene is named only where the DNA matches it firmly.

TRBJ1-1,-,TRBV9,CASSHQDTVNTEAFF
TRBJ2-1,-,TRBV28,CASSPHNNHNEQFF
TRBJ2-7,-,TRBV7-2,CASSLAGSLRNEQYF
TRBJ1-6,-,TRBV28,CASSLGGRGSPLHF
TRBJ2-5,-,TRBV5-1,CASSLWGSGIETQYF
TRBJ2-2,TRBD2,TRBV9,CASSVGGGNTGELFF
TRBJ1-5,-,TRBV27,CASKSTTEAFNQPQHF
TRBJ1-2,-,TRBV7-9,CASSLVLRGYTF
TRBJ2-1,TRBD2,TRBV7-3,CASSLTREGGYNEQFF
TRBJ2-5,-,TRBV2,CASLAGSETQYF
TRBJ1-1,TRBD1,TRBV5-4,CASSPQGQGLEAFF
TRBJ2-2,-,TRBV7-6,CASSVIVPGSTGELFF
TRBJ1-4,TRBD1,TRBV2,CASRRTGLEKLFF
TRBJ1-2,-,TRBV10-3,CAISESSGGGYGYTF
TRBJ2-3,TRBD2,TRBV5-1,CASSLGLAGLDTQYF
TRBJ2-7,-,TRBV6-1,CASNGARLGSYEQYF
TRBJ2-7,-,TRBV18,CASSPGRDYEQYF
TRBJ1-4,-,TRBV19,CASSIDQAREKLFF
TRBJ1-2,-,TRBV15,CATSRSPGAYGYTF
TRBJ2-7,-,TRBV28,CASKGTAYEQYF
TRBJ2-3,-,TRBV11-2,CASSLDSTDTQYF
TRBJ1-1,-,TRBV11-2,CASSLGLVWEAFF
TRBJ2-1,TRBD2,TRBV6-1,CASKRLAGRYNEQFF
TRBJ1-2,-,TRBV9,CASSAVTTGGYTF